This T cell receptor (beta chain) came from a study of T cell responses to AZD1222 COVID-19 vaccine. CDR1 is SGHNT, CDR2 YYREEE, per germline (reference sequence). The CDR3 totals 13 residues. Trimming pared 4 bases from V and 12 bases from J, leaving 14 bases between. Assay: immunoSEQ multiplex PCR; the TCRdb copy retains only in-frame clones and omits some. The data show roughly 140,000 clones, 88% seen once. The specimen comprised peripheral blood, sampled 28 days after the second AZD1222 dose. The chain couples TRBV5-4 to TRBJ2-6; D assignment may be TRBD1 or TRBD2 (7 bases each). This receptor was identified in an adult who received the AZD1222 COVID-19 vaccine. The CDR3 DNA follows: TGTGCCAGCAGCATAGACAGGGAGGGCGTCCTGACTTTC. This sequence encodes CASSIDREGVLTF.